What follows is one TCR beta chain and its context. The antigen is not known. Measured with immunoSEQ multiplex PCR; TCRdb has only the in-frame clones, and not every one. Here the sample spans 150,000 to 200,000 clones, about four fifths being singletons. Germline loops: CDR1 SEHNR, CDR2 FQNEAQ (reference sequence). The CDR3 totals 12 residues. Deletions cut 3 bases from V and 10 bases from J, with 10 bases between. The data were taken from a study of cytotoxic CD8 clonotypes in ibrutinib-treated CLL. Study-level points and caveats: Increased clonality at ibrutinib response gave way to a return toward baseline at progression.

This rearrangement joins TRBV7-9 to TRBJ2-4, with D perhaps TRBD1 or TRBD2 (5 bases each). This clonotype originated in a human donor with chronic lymphocytic leukemia. This specimen was PBMCs, taken after 24 months of ibrutinib treatment. CDR3 amino acids: CASSLGERIQYF. The CDR3 bases are TGTGCCAGCAGCTTGGGGGAAAGAATTCAGTACTTC.